What follows is one TCR beta chain and its context. During active infection, Seattle patients enrolled and were then monitored through disease. This sample is drawn from a study of blood T cell repertoires in COVID-19. Turning to the study itself: Spain, Italy and the United States supplied samples that represented acute and convalescent COVID-19. PBMCs, B-cell-depleted T cells, or T cells provided the cDNA or gDNA that made up the material.

Authors' analysis steps: Amplification of reference gene primers provided the estimated nucleated cell counts. The assay was immunoSEQ multiplex PCR, and TCRdb's table has in-frame clones only and misses some. V and J calls and clone size follow that table, whereas D and trimming were derived from the DNA. The sample lists fewer than 250,000 clones, around four fifths seen once, with 0.9% to 0.95% in the top ten. The sequence derives from a man aged 60 to 69 with COVID-19, enrolled during active disease. Source material: peripheral blood.

The CDR3 nucleotides are TGTGCCAGCCGCTCCGGGACTAGAGGCTACGAGCAGTACTTC. Protein: CASRSGTRGYEQYF. The chain links TRBV28 to TRBJ2-7; TRBD2 matches at 8 bases. In germline, CDR1 is MDHEN, CDR2 SYDVKM. The ends lost 8 bases at V and 3 bases at J; junction bases unmatched: 9. The CDR3 is made up of 14 amino acids. Full variable domain (missing parts from reference TRBV28 and TRBJ2-7): DVKVTQSSRYLVKRTGEKVFLECVQDMDHENMFWYRQDPGLGLRLIYFSYDVKMKEKGDIPEGYSVSREKKERFSLILESASTNQTSMYLCASRSGTRGYEQYFGPGTRLTVT.